The present T cell receptor beta chain was sequenced within a study of TIL therapy for anti-PD-1-resistant metastatic lung cancer (dated by TCRdb to about 2021). Notes on the research overall: Tumors were harvested prior to any PD-1/PD-L1 blockade, after which nivolumab was administered to patients, and lymphodepletion, expanded TIL infusion and IL-2 were given to patients who progressed. A median age of around 56 years (range about 35-75) and a median tumor PD-L1 proportion score of roughly 6% were recorded among enrolled patients. Most of the cohort had lung adenocarcinoma, several tumors were EGFR-mutant and two were ALK-rearranged, and half of the patients were current or former smokers. A median non-synonymous tumor mutation burden of approximately 1.5 mutations per megabase was determined across the cohort by whole-exome sequencing. T cell receptor beta sequencing of tumor and peripheral blood was used to follow clonotypes across the tumor, the expanded TIL product and serial blood samples. Summary of the overall study and its limitations: The study protocol defined all tumor marker inferences as exploratory. Because the cohort was highly selected, with more treatment-naive, never-smoker and oncogene-addicted patients than is typical, generalizability is limited. The baseline peripheral repertoire was partially replaced by infused TIL clonotypes, which then decayed over months, and persistence showed no apparent association with response.

In regard to this clone: Its cognate antigen has yet to be identified. The input lacks base qualities; no much larger clone sits a single base away.

Using bias-controlled multiplex PCR with the immunoSEQ v3 hsTCRB kit, the TCR beta CDR3 regions were amplified from genomic DNA. An Illumina NextSeq 500 was used to sequence the TCR libraries, reaching roughly 1.8 million read pairs at survey level or 5-6 million at deep level. Under the source paper's analysis protocol: The immunoSEQ Analyzer software assigned V, D and J genes, filtered out non-productive sequences, and reported clonality. Repertoires of infused TIL and blood were compared using productive Simpson clonality and the Morisita overlap index of productive TRB rearrangements. For each clone in blood, the absolute clonotype count was estimated by multiplying the lymphocyte count by the CD3+ fraction and by the clone's productive frequency. TCRdb carries this immuneACCESS record with in-frame sequences only. Its versions omit some clonotypes, under half of them owing to an unresolved V gene in the studies checked, with the rest unexplained. That table supplies the V and J calls and clone size; D and trimming were determined from the DNA. Present in this sample are roughly 54,000 clones, around nine tenths of which were seen just once. Roughly 2.6% of the sample is in the top ten clones.

The V and J ends are trimmed by 1 base and 13 bases, leaving 18 bases between them. Via the germline V gene, CDR1 is SGHTA and CDR2 FQGNSA. Inclusive of the bounding cysteine and phenylalanine, the CDR3 is 14 residues long. Left in the record is the CDR3 DNA by itself, 42 bases read in frame from the first base. Sample time point, as interpreted from the label and publication: pre-treatment sample, taken before nivolumab and TIL therapy. Adults with stage 4 NSCLC were enrolled in a dual-center phase I trial from October 2017 to early 2020. Samples were obtained from a single-arm, open-label phase I trial in which tumor-infiltrating lymphocyte therapy with nivolumab was evaluated in advanced non-small cell lung cancer. Mononuclear cells from blood collected in EDTA tubes were isolated on a Ficoll gradient and snap-frozen as pellets, and DNA was then extracted using a Qiagen mini-prep kit.

The rearrangement joined TRBV7-2 to TRBJ2-3; the D gene is perhaps TRBD1, from 6 matching bases. This TCR derives from a person aged 30 to 80 with non-small cell lung cancer. Sequenced here: blood, sampled at baseline. The DNA reads as follows: TGTGCCAGCAGCTTAGGGCCCGCACAGGGCCGTGAGTATTTT. It translates to CASSLGPAQGREYF.